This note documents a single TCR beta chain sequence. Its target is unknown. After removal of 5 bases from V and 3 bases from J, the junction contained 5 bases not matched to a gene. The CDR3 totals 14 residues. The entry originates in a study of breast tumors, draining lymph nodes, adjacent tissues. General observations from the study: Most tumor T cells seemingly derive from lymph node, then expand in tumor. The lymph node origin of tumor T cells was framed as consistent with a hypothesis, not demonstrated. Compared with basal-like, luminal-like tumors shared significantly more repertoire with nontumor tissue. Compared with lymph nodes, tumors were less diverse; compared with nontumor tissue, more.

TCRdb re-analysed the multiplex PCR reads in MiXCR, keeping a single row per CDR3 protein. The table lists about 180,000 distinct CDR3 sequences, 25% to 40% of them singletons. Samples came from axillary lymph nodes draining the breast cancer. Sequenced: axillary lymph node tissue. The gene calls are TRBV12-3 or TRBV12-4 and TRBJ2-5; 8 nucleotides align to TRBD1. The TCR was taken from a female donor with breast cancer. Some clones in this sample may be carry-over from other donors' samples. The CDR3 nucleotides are TGTGCCAGCAGTAAACAGGGGGGCGAAGAGACCCAGTACTTC. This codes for CASSKQGGEETQYF.